This T cell receptor beta chain was sequenced in a study of blood T cell repertoires in COVID-19. Study background: COVID-19 samples from acute and convalescent phases originated in the United States, Italy and Spain.

As handled by the study authors: Using reference gene primer amplification, nucleated cell counts were estimated. The protocol was immunoSEQ multiplex PCR, while the TCRdb copy is restricted to in-frame clones and leaves out a portion. V and J calls and clone size come straight from that table; D and trimming were deduced from the DNA. The profile covers approximately 150,000 clones, with around nine tenths appearing a single time and about 1.5% taken by the ten largest. Germline V gene lookup returns CDR1 SNHLY and CDR2 FYNNEI. The CDR3 covers 18 residues. The chain combines TRBV2 with TRBJ1-6, with 8 bases identical to TRBD1. The TCR was taken from a human donor in a cohort sampled during active COVID-19. Sample: peripheral blood. CDR3 loop: CTSKRQGARYSYNSPLHF. As DNA, the CDR3 is TGTACCTCCAAAAGGCAGGGGGCGAGGTACTCCTATAATTCACCCCTCCACTTT.